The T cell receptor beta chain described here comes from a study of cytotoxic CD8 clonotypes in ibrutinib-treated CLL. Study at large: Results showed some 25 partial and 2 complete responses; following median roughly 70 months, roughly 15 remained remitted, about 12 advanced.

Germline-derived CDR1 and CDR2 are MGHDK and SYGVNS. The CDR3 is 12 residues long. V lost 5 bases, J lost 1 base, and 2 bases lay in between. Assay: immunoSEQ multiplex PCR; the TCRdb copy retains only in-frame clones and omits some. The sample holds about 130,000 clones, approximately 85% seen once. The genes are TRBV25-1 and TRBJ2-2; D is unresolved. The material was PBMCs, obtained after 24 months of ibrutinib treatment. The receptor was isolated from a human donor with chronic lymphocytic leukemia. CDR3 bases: TGTGCCAGCAGTAAGAACACCGGGGAGCTGTTTTTT. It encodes CASSKNTGELFF.